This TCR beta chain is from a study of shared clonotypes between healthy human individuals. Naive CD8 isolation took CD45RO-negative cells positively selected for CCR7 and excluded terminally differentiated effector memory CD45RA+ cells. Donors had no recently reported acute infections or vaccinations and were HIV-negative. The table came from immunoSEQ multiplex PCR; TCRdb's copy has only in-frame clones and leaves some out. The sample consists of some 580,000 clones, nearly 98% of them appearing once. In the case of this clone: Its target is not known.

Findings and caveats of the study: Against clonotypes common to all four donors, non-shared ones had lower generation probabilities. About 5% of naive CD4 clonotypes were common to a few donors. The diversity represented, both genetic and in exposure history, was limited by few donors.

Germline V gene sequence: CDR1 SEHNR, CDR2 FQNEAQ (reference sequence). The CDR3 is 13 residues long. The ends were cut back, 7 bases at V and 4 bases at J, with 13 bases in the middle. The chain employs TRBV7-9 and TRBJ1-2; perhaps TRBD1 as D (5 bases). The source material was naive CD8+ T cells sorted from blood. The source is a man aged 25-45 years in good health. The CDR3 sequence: CASNYGTGYGYTF. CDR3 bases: TGTGCCAGCAACTACGGTACAGGCTATGGCTACACCTTC.